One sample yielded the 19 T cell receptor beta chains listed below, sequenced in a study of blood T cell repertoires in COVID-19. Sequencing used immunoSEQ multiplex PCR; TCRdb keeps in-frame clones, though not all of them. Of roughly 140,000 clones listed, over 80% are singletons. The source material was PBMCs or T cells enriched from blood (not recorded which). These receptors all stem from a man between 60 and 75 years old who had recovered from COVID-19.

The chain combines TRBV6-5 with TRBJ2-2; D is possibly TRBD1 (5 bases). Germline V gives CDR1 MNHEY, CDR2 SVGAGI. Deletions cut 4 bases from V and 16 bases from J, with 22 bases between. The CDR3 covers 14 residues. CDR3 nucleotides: TGTGCCAGCAGTTCCCAAGGACACCCACAGCTCTCGTTTTTT. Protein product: CASSSQGHPQLSFF.

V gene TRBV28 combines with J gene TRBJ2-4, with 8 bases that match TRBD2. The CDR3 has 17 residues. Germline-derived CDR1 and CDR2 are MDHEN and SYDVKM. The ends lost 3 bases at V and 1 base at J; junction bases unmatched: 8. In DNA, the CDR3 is TGTGCCAGCAGTTTCGGATCGGCGGGAGGTGCCAAAAACATTCAGTACTTC. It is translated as CASSFGSAGGAKNIQYF. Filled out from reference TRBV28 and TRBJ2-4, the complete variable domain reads DVKVTQSSRYLVKRTGEKVFLECVQDMDHENMFWYRQDPGLGLRLIYFSYDVKMKEKGDIPEGYSVSREKKERFSLILESASTNQTSMYLCASSFGSAGGAKNIQYFGAGTRLSVL.

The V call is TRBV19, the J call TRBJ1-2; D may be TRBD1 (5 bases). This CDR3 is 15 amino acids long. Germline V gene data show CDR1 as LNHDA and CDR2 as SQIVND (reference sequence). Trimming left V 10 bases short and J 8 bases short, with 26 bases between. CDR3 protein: CATLPTRGRVYGYTF. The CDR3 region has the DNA TGTGCCACCCTCCCCACCCGAGGCAGGGTTTACGGCTACACCTTC.

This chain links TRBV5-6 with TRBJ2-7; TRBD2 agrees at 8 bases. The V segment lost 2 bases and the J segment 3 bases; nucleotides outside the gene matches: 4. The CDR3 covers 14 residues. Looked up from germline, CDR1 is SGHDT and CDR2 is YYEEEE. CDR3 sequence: CASSFPTSGYEQYF. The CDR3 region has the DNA TGTGCCAGCAGCTTTCCCACTAGCGGCTACGAGCAGTACTTC.

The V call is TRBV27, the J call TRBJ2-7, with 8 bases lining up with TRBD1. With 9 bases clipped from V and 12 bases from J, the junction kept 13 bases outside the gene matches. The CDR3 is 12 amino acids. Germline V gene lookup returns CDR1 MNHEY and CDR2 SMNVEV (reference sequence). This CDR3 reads CASRTGFSKSYF. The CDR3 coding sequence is TGTGCCAGTCGGACAGGGTTCTCTAAATCGTACTTC.

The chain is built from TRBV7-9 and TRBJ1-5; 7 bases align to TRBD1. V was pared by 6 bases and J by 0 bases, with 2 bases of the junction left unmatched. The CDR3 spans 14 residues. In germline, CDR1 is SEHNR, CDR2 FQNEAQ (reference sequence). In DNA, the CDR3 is TGTGCCAGCAGTAGGACAGGTAGCAATCAGCCCCAGCATTTT. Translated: CASSRTGSNQPQHF.

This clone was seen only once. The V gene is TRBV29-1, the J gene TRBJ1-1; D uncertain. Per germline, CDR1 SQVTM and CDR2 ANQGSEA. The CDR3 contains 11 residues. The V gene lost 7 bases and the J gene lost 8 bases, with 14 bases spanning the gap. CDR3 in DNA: TGCAGCGGCGGATCCTCACGAGAAGCTTTCTTT. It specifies CSGGSSREAFF.

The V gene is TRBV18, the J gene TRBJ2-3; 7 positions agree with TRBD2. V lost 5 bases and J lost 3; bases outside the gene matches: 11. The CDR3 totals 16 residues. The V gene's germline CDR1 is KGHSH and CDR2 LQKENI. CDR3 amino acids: CASSSVAGDRTDTQYF. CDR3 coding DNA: TGTGCCAGCTCATCCGTTGCGGGAGATAGGACAGATACGCAGTATTTT.

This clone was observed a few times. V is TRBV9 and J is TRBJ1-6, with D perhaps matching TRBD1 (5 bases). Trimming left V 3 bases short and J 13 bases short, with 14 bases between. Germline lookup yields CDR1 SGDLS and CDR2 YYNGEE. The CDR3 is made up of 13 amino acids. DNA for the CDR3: TGTGCCAGCAGCGGGGGGACGGACTATCCCCTCCACTTT. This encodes CASSGGTDYPLHF.

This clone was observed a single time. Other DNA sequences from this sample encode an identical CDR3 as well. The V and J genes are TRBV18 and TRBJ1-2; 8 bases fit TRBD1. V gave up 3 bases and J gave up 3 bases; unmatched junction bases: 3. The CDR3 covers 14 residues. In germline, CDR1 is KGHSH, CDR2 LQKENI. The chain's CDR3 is CASSPQGADYGYTF. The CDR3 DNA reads TGTGCCAGCTCACCCCAGGGGGCTGACTATGGCTACACCTTC.

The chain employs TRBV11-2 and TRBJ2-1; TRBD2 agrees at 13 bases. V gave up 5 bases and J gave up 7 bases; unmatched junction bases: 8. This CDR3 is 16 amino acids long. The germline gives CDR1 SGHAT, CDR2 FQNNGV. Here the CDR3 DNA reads TGTGCCAGCAGCCTAGCGGGACTAGCGGGAAATAATGAGCAGTTCTTC. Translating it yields CASSLAGLAGNNEQFF.

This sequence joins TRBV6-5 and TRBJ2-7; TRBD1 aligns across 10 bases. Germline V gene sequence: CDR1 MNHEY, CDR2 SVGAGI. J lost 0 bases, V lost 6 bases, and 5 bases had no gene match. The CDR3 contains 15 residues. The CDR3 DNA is TGTGCCAGCAGGATGGGACAGGGGCTCTCCTACGAGCAGTACTTC. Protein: CASRMGQGLSYEQYF.

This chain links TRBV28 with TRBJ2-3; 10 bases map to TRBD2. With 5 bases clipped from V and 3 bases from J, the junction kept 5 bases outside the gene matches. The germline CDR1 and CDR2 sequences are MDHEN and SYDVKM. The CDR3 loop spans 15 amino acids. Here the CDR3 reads CASSVQRGGTDTQYF. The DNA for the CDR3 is TGTGCCAGCAGTGTCCAGCGGGGGGGAACAGATACGCAGTATTTT.

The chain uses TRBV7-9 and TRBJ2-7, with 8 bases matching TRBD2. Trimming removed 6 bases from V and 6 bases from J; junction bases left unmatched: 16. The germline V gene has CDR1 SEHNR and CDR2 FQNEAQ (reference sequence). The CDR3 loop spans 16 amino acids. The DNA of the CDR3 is TGTGCCAGCAGTTCGTATCTGGGACTAGGGAGCGGCGAGCAGTACTTC. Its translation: CASSSYLGLGSGEQYF.

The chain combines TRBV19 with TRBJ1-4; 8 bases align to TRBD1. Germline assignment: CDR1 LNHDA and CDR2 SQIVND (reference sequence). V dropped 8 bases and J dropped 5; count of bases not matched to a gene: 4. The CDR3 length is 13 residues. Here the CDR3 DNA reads TGTGCCAGTTTGGACAGGGTCAATGAAAAACTGTTTTTT. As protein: CASLDRVNEKLFF. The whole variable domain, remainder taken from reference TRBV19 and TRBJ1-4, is DGGITQSPKYLFRKEGQNVTLSCEQNLNHDAMYWYRQDPGQGLRLIYYSQIVNDFQKGDIAEGYSVSREKKESFPLTVTSAQKNPTAFYLCASLDRVNEKLFFGSGTQLSVL.

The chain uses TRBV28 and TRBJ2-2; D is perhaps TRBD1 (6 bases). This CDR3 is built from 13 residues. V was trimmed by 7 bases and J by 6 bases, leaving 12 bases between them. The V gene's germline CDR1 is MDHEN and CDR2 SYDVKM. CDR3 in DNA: TGTGCCAGCATCGCAGGGGTGGCCGGGGAGCTGTTTTTT. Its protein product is CASIAGVAGELFF.

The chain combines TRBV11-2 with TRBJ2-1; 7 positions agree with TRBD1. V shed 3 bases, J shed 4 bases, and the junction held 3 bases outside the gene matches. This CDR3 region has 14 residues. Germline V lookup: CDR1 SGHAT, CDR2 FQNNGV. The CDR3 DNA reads TGTGCCAGCAGCTTTGGGGGACAGTACAATGAGCAGTTCTTC. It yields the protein CASSFGGQYNEQFF.

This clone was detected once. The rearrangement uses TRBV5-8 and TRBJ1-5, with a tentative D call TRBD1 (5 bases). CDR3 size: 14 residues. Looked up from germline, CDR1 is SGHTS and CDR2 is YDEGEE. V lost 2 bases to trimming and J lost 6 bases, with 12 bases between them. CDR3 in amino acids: CASSLPGDGQPQHF. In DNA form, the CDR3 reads TGTGCCAGCAGCTTACCGGGGGACGGTCAGCCCCAGCATTTT.

The CDR3 DNA follows: TGTGCCAGCAGTTGGACGGGGAGCTCCTACGAGCAGTACTTC. Amino acid sequence: CASSWTGSSYEQYF. The chain links TRBV6-5 to TRBJ2-7; possibly TRBD2 for D (5 bases). In germline, CDR1 is MNHEY, CDR2 SVGAGI. V was pared by 4 bases and J by 0 bases, with 10 bases between. The CDR3 extends over 14 amino acids.